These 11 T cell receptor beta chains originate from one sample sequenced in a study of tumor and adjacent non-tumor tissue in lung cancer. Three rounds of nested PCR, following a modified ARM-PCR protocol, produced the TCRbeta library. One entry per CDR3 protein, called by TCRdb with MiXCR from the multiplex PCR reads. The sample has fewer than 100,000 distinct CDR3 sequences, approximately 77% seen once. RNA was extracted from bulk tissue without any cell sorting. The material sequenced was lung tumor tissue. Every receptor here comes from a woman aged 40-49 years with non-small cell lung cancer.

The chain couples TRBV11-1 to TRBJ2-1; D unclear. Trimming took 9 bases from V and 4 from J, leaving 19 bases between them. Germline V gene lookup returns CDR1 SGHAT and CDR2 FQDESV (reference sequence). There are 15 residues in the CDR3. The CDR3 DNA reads TGTGCCAGTGGCTTATGGGTGGTGGATTACAATGAGCAGTTCTTC. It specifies CASGLWVVDYNEQFF.

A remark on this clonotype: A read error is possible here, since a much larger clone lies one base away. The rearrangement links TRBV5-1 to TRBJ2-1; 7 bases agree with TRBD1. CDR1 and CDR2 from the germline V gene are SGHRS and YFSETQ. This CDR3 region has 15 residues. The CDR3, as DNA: TGCGCCAGCAGCCCGCGACAGGGTCCCTACAATGAGCACTTCTTC. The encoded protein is CASSPRQGPYNEHFF.

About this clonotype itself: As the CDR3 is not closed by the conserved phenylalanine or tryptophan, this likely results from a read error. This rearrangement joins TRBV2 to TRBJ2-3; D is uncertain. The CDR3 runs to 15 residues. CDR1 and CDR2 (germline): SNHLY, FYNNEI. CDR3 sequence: CASRRASQRTDMQYL. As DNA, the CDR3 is TGTGCTAGCAGACGAGCTTCCCAGCGCACAGATATGCAGTATCTT.

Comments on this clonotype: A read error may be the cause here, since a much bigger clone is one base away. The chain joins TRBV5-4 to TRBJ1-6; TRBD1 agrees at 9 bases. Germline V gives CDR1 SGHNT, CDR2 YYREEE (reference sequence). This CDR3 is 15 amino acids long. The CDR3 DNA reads TGTGCCAGCAGCCCGGGGACAGGGAATAATTCACCCCACCACTTT. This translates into CASSPGTGNNSPHHF.

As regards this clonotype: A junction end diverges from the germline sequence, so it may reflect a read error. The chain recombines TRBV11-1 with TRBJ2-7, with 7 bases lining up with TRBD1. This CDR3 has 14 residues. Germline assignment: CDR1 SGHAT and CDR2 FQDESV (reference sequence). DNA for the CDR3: TGTGTCAGCAGCCCAGAACAGGGGTACTACAAGCAGTACTTC. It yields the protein CVSSPEQGYYKQYF.

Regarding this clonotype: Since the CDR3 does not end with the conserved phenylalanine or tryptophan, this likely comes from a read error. CDR3 coding DNA: TGTGCCATCAGTGAGCGGGAGACACAGTACTTG. Translated, it gives CAISERETQYL. The chain is built from TRBV10-3 and TRBJ2-5; the D gene is possibly TRBD2 (6 bases). The CDR3 length is 11 residues. Germline V lookup: CDR1 ENHRY, CDR2 SYGVKD.

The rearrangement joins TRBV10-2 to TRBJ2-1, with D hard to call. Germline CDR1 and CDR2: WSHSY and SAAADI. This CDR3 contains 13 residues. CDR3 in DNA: TGCGTCAGTAGTGTGACTGAAAATGGAGAGCAGTTCTTC. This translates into CVSSVTENGEQFF.

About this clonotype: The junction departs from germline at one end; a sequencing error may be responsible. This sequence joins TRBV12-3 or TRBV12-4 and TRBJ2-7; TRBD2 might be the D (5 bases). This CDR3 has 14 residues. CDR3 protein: CGSSSPSRRFEQYF. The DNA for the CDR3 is TGTGGCAGCAGTTCCCCTAGCCGGCGCTTCGAGCAGTACTTC.

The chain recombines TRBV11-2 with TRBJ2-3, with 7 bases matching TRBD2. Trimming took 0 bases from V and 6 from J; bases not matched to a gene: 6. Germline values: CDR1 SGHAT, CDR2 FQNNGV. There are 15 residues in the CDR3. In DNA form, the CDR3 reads TGTGCCAGCAGCTTAGACGGGGACTACCAGGATACGCAGTATTTT. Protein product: CASSLDGDYQDTQYF.

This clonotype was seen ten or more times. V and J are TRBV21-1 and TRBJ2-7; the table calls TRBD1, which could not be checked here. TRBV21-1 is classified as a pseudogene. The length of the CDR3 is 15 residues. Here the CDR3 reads CASSKVGPLRGEQYF. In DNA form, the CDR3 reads TGTGCCAGCAGCAAAGTCGGCCCGCTCAGGGGCGAGCAGTACTTC.

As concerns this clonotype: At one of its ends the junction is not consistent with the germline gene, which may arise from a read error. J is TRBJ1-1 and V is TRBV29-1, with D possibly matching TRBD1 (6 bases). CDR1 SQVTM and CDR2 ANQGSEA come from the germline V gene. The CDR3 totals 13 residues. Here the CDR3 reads CGVEAQGNIEAFF. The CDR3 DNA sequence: TGCGGCGTTGAAGCCCAGGGGAACATTGAAGCTTTCTTT.